The subject of this entry is one TCR beta chain. What it binds is not known. Germline CDR1 and CDR2: GTSNPN and SVGIG (reference sequence). The CDR3 is made up of 12 amino acids. Sampling times: baseline, cycle 4 day 1, cycle 7 day 1. This sample stems from a study of OX40 agonist ivuxolimab in advanced cancers. Study in general: A diagnosis of hepatocellular carcinoma, melanoma, renal cell or head and neck cancer was present in dose-escalation patients. Whole-study findings and limits: On average, CD8+ T cells had more expanded clones than CD4+.

Generated by immunoSEQ multiplex PCR, the TCRdb table keeps only in-frame clones and is missing some. The sample carries approximately 49,000 clones, less than 90% recorded once. The chain joins TRBV30 to TRBJ2-1; tentatively, D is TRBD1 or TRBD2 (6 bases each). The sequences come from CD4+ or CD8+ T cells sorted from blood, collected in a trial of the OX40 agonist ivuxolimab. This TCR derives from an adult with an advanced solid tumor such as melanoma, head and neck, liver or kidney cancer. The CDR3 nucleotides are TGTGTGGGGGCTCGGACTACCAATGAGCAGTTCTTC. This codes for CVGARTTNEQFF.